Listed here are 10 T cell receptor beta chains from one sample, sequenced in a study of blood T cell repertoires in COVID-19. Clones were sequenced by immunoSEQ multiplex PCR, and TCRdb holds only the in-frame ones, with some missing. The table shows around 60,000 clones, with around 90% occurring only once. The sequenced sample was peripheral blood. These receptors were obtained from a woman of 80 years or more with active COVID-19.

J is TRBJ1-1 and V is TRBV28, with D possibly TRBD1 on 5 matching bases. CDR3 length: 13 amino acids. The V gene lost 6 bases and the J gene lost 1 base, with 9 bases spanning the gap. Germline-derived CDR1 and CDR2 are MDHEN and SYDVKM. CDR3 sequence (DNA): TGTGCCAGCAGCATCACAGGGAACACTGAAGCTTTCTTT. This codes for CASSITGNTEAFF.

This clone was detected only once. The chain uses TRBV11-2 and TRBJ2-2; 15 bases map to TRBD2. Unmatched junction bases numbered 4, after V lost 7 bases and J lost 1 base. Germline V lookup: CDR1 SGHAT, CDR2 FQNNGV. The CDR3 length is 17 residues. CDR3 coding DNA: TGTGCCAGCACTCCGGGACTAGCGGGAGGGAACACCGGGGAGCTGTTTTTT. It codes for CASTPGLAGGNTGELFF. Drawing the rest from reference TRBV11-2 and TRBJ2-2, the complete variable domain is EAGVAQSPRYKIIEKRQSVAFWCNPISGHATLYWYQQILGQGPKLLIQFQNNGVVDDSQLPKDRFSAERLKGVDSTLKIQPAKLEDSAVYLCASTPGLAGGNTGELFFGEGSRLTVL.

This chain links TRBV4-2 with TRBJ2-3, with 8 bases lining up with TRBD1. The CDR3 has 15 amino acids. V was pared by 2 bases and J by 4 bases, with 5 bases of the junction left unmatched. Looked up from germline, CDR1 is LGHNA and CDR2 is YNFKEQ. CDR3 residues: CASSQTTGGADTQYF. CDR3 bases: TGTGCCAGCAGCCAAACAACAGGGGGTGCAGATACGCAGTATTTT.

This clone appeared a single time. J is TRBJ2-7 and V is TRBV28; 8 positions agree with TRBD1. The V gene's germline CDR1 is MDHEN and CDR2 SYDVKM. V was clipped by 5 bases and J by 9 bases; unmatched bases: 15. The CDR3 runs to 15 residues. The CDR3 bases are TGTGCCAGCAGTCTAACCGGGACAGGCCTACGAGTGCAGTACGTC. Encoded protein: CASSLTGTGLRVQYV.

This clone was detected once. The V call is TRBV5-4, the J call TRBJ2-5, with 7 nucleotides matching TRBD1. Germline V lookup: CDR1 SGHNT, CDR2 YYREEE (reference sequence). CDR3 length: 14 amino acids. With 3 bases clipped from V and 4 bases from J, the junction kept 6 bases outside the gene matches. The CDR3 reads CASSYPAGGETQYF. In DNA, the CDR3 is TGTGCCAGCAGCTATCCCGCAGGGGGAGAGACCCAGTACTTC.

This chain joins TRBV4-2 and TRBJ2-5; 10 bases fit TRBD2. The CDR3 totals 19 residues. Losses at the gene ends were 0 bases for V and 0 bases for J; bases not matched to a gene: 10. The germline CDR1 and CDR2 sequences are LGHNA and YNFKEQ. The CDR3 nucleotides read TGTGCCAGCAGCCAAGAAACAGCGGGAGGGGCCCGGAACCAAGAGACCCAGTACTTC. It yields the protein CASSQETAGGARNQETQYF.

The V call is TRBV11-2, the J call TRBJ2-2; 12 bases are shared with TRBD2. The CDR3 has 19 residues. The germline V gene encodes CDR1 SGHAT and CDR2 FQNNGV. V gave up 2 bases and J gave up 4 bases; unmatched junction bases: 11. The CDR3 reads CASSLNSLAGGLGTGELFF. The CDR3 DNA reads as TGTGCCAGCAGCTTAAATAGCCTAGCGGGGGGGCTGGGCACCGGGGAGCTGTTTTTT.

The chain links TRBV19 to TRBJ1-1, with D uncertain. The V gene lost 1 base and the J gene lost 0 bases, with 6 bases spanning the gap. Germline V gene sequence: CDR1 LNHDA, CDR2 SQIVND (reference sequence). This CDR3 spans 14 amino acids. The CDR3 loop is CASSIGRVNTEAFF. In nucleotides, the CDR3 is TGTGCCAGTAGTATAGGGCGGGTGAACACTGAAGCTTTCTTT.

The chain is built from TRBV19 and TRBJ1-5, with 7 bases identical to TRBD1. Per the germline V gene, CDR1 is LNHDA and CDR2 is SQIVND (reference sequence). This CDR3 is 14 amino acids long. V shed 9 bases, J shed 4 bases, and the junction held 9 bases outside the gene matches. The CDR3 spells CASMLNRGNQPQHF. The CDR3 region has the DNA TGTGCCAGCATGCTCAACAGGGGTAATCAGCCCCAGCATTTT.

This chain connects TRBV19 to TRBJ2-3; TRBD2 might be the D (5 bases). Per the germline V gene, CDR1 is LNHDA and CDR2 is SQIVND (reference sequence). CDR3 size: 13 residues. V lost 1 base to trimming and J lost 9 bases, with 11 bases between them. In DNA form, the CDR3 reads TGTGCCAGTAGTATAGGGCCGGGAAGGACGCAGTATTTT. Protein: CASSIGPGRTQYF.